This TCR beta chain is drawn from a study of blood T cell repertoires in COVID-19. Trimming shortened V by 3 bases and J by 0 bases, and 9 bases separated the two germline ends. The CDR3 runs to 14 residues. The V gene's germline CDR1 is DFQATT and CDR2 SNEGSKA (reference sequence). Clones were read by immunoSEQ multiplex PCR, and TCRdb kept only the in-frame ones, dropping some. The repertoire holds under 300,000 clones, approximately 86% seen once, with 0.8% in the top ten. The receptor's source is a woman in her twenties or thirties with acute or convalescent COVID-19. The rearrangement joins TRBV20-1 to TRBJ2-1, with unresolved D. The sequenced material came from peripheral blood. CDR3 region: CSASMVASYNEQFF. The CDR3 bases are TGCAGTGCTAGTATGGTAGCCTCCTACAATGAGCAGTTCTTC.